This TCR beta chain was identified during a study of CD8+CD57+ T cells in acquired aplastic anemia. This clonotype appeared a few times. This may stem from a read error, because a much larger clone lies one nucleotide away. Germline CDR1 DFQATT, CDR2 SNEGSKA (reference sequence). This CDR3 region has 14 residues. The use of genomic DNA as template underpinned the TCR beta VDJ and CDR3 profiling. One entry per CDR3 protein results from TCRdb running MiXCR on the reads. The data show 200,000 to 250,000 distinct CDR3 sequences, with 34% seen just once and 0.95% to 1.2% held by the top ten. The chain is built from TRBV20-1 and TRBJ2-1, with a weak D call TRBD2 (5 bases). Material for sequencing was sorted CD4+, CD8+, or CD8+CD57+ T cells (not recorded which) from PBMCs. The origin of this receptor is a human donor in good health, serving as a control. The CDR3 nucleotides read TGCAGCTCATGGACGGGATTGACATACGATGAGCAGTTCTTC. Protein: CSSWTGLTYDEQFF.